This T cell receptor beta chain was obtained from a study of radiotherapy plus CTLA-4 blockade in lung cancer. The CDR3 is 15 amino acids. V shed 0 bases and J shed 0 bases, with 8 bases lying between them. Germline CDR1 is KGHSH and CDR2 is LQKENI. Profiling relied on immunoSEQ multiplex PCR, and the TCRdb table lists in-frame clones only, not all of them. The table includes about 39,000 clones, just under 80% detected once. Comments on this clone: The antigen is unknown.

Study observations and caveats: Best predicting response, reportedly, were early blood T cell clone dynamics, with interferon-beta. Once radiotherapy plus ipilimumab had been given, TCR clones derived from tumor expanded in blood.

The chain couples TRBV18 to TRBJ1-1; perhaps TRBD1 as D (5 bases). The sequence derives from a human donor with non-small cell lung cancer that progressed on radiotherapy plus ipilimumab. The starting material was peripheral blood, obtained from a patient treated with radiotherapy plus ipilimumab. The CDR3 region has the DNA TGTGCCAGCTCACCACCGGGGCAGTTGAACACTGAAGCTTTCTTT. It specifies CASSPPGQLNTEAFF.